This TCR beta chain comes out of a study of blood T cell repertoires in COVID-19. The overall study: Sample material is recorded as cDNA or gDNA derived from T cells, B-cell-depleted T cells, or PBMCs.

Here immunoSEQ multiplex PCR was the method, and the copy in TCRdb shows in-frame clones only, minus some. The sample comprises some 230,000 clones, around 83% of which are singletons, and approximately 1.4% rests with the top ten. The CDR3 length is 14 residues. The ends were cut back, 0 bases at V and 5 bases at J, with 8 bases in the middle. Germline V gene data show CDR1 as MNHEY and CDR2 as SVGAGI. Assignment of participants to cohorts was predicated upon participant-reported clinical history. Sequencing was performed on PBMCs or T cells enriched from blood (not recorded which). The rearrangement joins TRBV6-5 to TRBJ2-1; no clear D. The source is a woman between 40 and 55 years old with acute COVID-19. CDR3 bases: TGTGCCAGCAGTTACTCGAGAGACAACAATGAGCAGTTCTTC. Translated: CASSYSRDNNEQFF.